This T cell receptor (beta chain) was obtained from a study of beta chain features in type 1 diabetes. Findings and limits, study-wide: There was a moderate but significant shortening of TCRB CDR3s in all four CD4+ subsets of Type 1 diabetes patients. Individuals with type 1 diabetes displayed fewer insertions and more deletions at VDJ junctions. For patients, the naive, central memory and Treg TCRB repertoires appeared more alike than for healthy donors.

This CDR3 spans 15 amino acids. CDR1 and CDR2 (germline): SGHNT, YYREEE (reference sequence). Trimming at V came to 5 bases and at J to 1 base, leaving 6 bases not matched to a gene. Expressed TCRB transcripts were sequenced after all isolated RNA was converted to cDNA. It was found that naive, central memory and regulatory T cell samples averaged approximately 3.5 million reads. Produced via immunoSEQ multiplex PCR; TCRdb's table is partial and in-frame only. Of about 160,000 clones listed, 63% were seen once; the top ten hold under 0.1%. Cells sorted by CD45RO/CCR7/CD25/CD127/CD95/CD27 comprised CD4+ naive, central memory, regulatory and stem cell-like memory cells. Note on this clone: Its antigen is currently unknown.

The gene calls are TRBV5-4 and TRBJ2-7; 10 positions match TRBD1. This sequence was found in a man aged 25 to 40 with type 1 diabetes. Specimen: naive CD4+ T cells from blood. The DNA of the CDR3 is TGTGCCAGCAGGCCCGGACAGGGGGTATCCTACGAGCAGTACTTC. This encodes CASRPGQGVSYEQYF.